The rows below give T cell receptor beta chains drawn from one sample of a study of T cell responses to AZD1222 COVID-19 vaccine. Clones were sequenced by immunoSEQ multiplex PCR, and TCRdb holds only the in-frame ones, with some missing. Altogether 210,000 or so clones are present, 94% being singletons, with the ten largest covering around 1.5%. This specimen consisted of peripheral blood, obtained 28 days after the second dose of the MenACWY control vaccine. The receptors stem from an adult who received the MenACWY meningococcal vaccine as a control. The CDR3 runs from the conserved cysteine through the conserved F or W. The order of the fields is CDR3 length, D gene, V gene, clone size, J gene, CDR3 protein, CDR3 DNA. The D gene is left open where the match is weak. Clone size is stated in some rows and not others, as once, few, many or a class when expanded.

len: 13; d_gene: NA; v_gene: TRBV7-2; abundance: NA; j_gene: TRBJ2-7; CDR3aa: CASRLGLSYEQYF; CDR3nt: TGTGCCAGCAGACTCGGACTTAGCTACGAGCAGTACTTC
len: 16; d_gene: TRBD2; v_gene: TRBV7-9; abundance: once; j_gene: TRBJ2-1; CDR3aa: CASTSGGLSSYNEQFF; CDR3nt: TGTGCCAGCACCTCGGGGGGTTTGAGCTCCTACAATGAGCAGTTCTTC
len: 15; d_gene: TRBD1; v_gene: TRBV9; abundance: NA; j_gene: TRBJ2-5; CDR3aa: CASSVRTGRLETQYF; CDR3nt: TGTGCCAGCAGCGTGAGGACAGGGAGACTAGAGACCCAGTACTTC
len: 15; d_gene: TRBD1; v_gene: TRBV6-5; abundance: NA; j_gene: TRBJ2-7; CDR3aa: CASSSDRALLRGQYF; CDR3nt: TGTGCCAGCAGTTCAGACAGGGCCCTCCTACGAGGGCAGTACTTC
len: 15; d_gene: TRBD2; v_gene: TRBV3-1/TRBV3-2; abundance: NA; j_gene: TRBJ2-1; CDR3aa: CASSQVAGGFGEQFF; CDR3nt: TGTGCCAGCAGCCAAGTAGCGGGAGGGTTTGGTGAGCAGTTCTTC
len: 14; d_gene: NA; v_gene: TRBV7-2; abundance: NA; j_gene: TRBJ2-2; CDR3aa: CASSLSTGPGELFF; CDR3nt: TGTGCCAGCAGCTTATCAACGGGGCCCGGGGAGCTGTTTTTT
len: 11; d_gene: NA; v_gene: TRBV6-6; abundance: NA; j_gene: TRBJ2-7; CDR3aa: CASTWGAEQYF; CDR3nt: TGTGCCAGCACTTGGGGGGCCGAGCAGTACTTC
len: 14; d_gene: TRBD2; v_gene: TRBV27; abundance: NA; j_gene: TRBJ2-1; CDR3aa: CASSRTSGYNEQFF; CDR3nt: TGTGCCAGCAGTCGGACTAGCGGTTACAATGAGCAGTTCTTC
len: 16; d_gene: TRBD1; v_gene: TRBV28; abundance: NA; j_gene: TRBJ2-7; CDR3aa: CASSSGQGTSGYEQYF; CDR3nt: TGTGCCAGCAGTTCCGGACAGGGGACCTCCGGATACGAGCAGTACTTC
len: 14; d_gene: TRBD1; v_gene: TRBV5-1; abundance: NA; j_gene: TRBJ1-2; CDR3aa: CASSWTGELWGYTF; CDR3nt: TGCGCCAGCAGCTGGACAGGGGAGCTGTGGGGCTACACCTTC
len: 14; d_gene: NA; v_gene: TRBV7-2; abundance: NA; j_gene: TRBJ1-1; CDR3aa: CASSLGTASTEAFF; CDR3nt: TGTGCCAGCAGCTTAGGGACGGCGAGCACTGAAGCTTTCTTT
len: 15; d_gene: NA; v_gene: TRBV5-8; abundance: NA; j_gene: TRBJ1-1; CDR3aa: CASSLVPGGNTEAFF; CDR3nt: TGTGCCAGCAGCTTGGTTCCGGGGGGGAACACTGAAGCTTTCTTT
len: 13; d_gene: NA; v_gene: TRBV29-1; abundance: NA; j_gene: TRBJ1-2; CDR3aa: CSVDRGSGYGYTF; CDR3nt: TGCAGCGTTGACAGGGGCAGCGGCTATGGCTACACCTTC
len: 15; d_gene: NA; v_gene: TRBV28; abundance: NA; j_gene: TRBJ1-3; CDR3aa: CASSPGHSSGNTIYF; CDR3nt: TGTGCCAGCAGTCCGGGACACAGCTCTGGAAACACCATATATTTT
len: 14; d_gene: NA; v_gene: TRBV6-5; abundance: NA; j_gene: TRBJ1-5; CDR3aa: CASRKGQINQPQHF; CDR3nt: TGTGCCAGCAGAAAAGGACAGATCAATCAGCCCCAGCATTTT
len: 11; d_gene: NA; v_gene: TRBV29-1; abundance: NA; j_gene: TRBJ2-7; CDR3aa: CSVETGYEQYF; CDR3nt: TGCAGCGTTGAAACAGGGTACGAGCAGTACTTC
len: 13; d_gene: NA; v_gene: TRBV29-1; abundance: NA; j_gene: TRBJ2-7; CDR3aa: CSAVGGLSYEQYF; CDR3nt: TGCAGCGCTGTTGGGGGCCTCTCTTACGAGCAGTACTTC
len: 17; d_gene: NA; v_gene: TRBV5-1; abundance: NA; j_gene: TRBJ2-7; CDR3aa: CASSLTGLAVSSYEQYF; CDR3nt: TGCGCCAGCAGCCTGACAGGTCTGGCGGTGAGCTCCTACGAGCAGTACTTC
len: 13; d_gene: NA; v_gene: TRBV28; abundance: NA; j_gene: TRBJ2-7; CDR3aa: CASGLLAPWEQYF; CDR3nt: TGTGCCAGCGGCCTACTAGCCCCTTGGGAGCAGTACTTC
len: 14; d_gene: NA; v_gene: TRBV19; abundance: NA; j_gene: TRBJ1-1; CDR3aa: CASSRTGRDTEAFF; CDR3nt: TGTGCCAGTAGTCGAACAGGGCGGGACACTGAAGCTTTCTTT
len: 14; d_gene: NA; v_gene: TRBV6-5; abundance: NA; j_gene: TRBJ2-7; CDR3aa: CASSKDWRAYEQYF; CDR3nt: TGTGCCAGCAGTAAGGACTGGAGAGCCTACGAGCAGTACTTC
len: 15; d_gene: NA; v_gene: TRBV27; abundance: NA; j_gene: TRBJ2-1; CDR3aa: CASSFGGSRRDEQFF; CDR3nt: TGTGCCAGCAGTTTTGGGGGCTCTAGAAGGGATGAGCAGTTCTTC
len: 11; d_gene: NA; v_gene: TRBV19; abundance: NA; j_gene: TRBJ1-3; CDR3aa: CASMDRHTIYF; CDR3nt: TGTGCCAGTATGGATCGCCACACCATATATTTT
len: 13; d_gene: NA; v_gene: TRBV27; abundance: NA; j_gene: TRBJ2-7; CDR3aa: CASSSTGKDEQYF; CDR3nt: TGTGCCAGCAGTTCAACAGGGAAGGACGAGCAGTACTTC